This T cell receptor (beta chain) was documented in a study of post-analysis software for immune sequencing data. TCR beta cDNA libraries included unique molecular identifiers. TCRdb used MiXCR to reprocess the PCR reads, holding one entry per CDR3 protein. The data show over 700,000 distinct CDR3 sequences, with about 27% seen just once and 0.56% held by the top ten. Sequencing was performed on blood. This sequence was found in a girl aged 5-17 years with multiple sclerosis.

CDR3 nucleotide sequence: TGTGCCAGCAGCTTAGTAGGGACTAGCGGGTCGGTGGCCCAGTACTTC. Translation gives CASSLVGTSGSVAQYF. The rearrangement uses TRBV7-6 and TRBJ2-4; 12 positions match TRBD2. CDR1 SGHVS and CDR2 FNYEAQ come from the germline V gene. J lost 13 bases, V lost 1 base, and 11 bases had no gene match. The CDR3 is 16 amino acids. The variable domain in full, with the rest retrieved from reference TRBV7-6 and TRBJ2-4, is GAGVSQSPRYKVTKRGQDVALRCDPISGHVSLYWYRQALGQGPEFLTYFNYEAQQDKSGLPNDRFSAERPEGSISTLTIQRTEQRDSAMYRCASSLVGTSGSVAQYFGAGTRLSVL.